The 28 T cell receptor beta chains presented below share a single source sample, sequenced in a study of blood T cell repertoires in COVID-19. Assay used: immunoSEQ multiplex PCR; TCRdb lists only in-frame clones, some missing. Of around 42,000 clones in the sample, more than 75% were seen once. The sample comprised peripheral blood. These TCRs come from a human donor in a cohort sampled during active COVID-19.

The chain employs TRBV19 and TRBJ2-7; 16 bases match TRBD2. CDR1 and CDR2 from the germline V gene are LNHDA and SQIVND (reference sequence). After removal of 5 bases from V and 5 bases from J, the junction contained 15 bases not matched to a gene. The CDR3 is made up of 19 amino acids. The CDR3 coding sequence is TGTGCCAGTAGTTTCTCGGTACCGGGACTAGCGGGAGGGCCCCACGAGCAGTACTTC. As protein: CASSFSVPGLAGGPHEQYF.

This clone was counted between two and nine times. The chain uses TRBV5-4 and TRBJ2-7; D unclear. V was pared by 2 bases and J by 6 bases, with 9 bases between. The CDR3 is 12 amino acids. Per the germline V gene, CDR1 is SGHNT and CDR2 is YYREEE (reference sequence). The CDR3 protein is CASSLIASEQYF. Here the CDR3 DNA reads TGTGCCAGCAGCTTAATAGCATCCGAGCAGTACTTC.

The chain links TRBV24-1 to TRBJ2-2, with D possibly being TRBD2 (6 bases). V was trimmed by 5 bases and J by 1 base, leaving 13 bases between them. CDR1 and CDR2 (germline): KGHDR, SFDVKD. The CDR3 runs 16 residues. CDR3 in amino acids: CATSGPGLLNTGELFF. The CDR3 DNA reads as TGTGCCACCAGTGGACCGGGACTTTTGAACACCGGGGAGCTGTTTTTT.

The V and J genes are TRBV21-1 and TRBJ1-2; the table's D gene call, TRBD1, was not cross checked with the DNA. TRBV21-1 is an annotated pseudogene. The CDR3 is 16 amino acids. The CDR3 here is CASSKAGDRDREGYTF. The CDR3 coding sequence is TGTGCCAGCAGCAAAGCGGGGGACAGGGACCGGGAAGGCTACACCTTC.

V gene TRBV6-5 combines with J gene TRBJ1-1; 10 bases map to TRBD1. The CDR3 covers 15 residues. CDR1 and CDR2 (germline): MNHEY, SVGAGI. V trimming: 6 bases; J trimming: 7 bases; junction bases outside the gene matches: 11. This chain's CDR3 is CASRGDRGRLLEAFF. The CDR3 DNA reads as TGTGCCAGCAGGGGAGACAGGGGGCGACTCCTTGAAGCTTTCTTT.

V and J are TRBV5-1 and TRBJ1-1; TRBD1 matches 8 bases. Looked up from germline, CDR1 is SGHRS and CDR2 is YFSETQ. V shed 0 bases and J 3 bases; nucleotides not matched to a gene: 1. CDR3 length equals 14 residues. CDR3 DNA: TGCGCCAGCAGCTTGGCAGGGGGCTACACTGAAGCTTTCTTT. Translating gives CASSLAGGYTEAFF. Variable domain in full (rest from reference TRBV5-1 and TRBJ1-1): KAGVTQTPRYLIKTRGQQVTLSCSPISGHRSVSWYQQTPGQGLQFLFEYFSETQRNKGNFPGRFSGRQFSNSRSEMNVSTLELGDSALYLCASSLAGGYTEAFFGQGTRLTVV.

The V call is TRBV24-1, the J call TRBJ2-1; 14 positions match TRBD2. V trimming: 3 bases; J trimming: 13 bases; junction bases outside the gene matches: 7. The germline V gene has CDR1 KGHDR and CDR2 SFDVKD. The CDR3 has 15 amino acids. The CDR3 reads CATSDPTGLAGAQFF. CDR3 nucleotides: TGTGCCACCAGTGATCCTACGGGACTAGCGGGAGCTCAGTTCTTC.

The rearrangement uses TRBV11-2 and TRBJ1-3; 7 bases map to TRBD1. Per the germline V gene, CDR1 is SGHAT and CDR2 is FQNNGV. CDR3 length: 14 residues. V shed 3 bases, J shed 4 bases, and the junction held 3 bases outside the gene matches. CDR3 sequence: CASSLEGQGNTIYF. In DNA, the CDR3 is TGTGCCAGCAGCTTGGAGGGACAGGGAAACACCATATATTTT.

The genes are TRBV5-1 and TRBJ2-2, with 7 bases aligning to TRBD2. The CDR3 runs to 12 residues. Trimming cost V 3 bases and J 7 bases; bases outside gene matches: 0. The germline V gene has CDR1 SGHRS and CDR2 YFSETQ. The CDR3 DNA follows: TGCGCCAGCAGCTGGACTAGCGGGGAGCTGTTTTTT. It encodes CASSWTSGELFF.

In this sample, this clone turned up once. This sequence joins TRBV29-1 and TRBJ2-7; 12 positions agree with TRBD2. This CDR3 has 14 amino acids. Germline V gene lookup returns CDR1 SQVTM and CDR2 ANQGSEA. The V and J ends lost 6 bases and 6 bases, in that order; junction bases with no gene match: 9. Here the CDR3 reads CSVVSSGREGEQYF. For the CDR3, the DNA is TGCAGCGTGGTTTCTAGCGGGAGGGAGGGCGAGCAGTACTTC.

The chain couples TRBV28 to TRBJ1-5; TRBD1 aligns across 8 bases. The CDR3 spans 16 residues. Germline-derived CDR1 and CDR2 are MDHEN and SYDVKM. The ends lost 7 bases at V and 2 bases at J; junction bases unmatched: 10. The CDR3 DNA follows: TGTGCCAGCAAGTTTTGGACAGGGAATGGCAATCAGCCCCAGCATTTT. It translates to CASKFWTGNGNQPQHF.

CDR3 residues: CASSSRLAAFTDTQYF. The CDR3 bases are TGTGCCAGCAGCTCGAGACTAGCGGCCTTCACAGATACGCAGTATTTT. The gene calls are TRBV7-9 and TRBJ2-3; TRBD2 agrees at 9 bases. This CDR3 is built from 16 residues. Germline trimming cut 4 bases from V and 2 bases from J; bases unmatched to any gene: 7. Germline V gene lookup returns CDR1 SEHNR and CDR2 FQNEAQ (reference sequence).

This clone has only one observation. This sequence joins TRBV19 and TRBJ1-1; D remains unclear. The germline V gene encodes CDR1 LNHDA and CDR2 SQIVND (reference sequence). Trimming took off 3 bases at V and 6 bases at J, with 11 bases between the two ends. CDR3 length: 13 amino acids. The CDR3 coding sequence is TGTGCCAGTAGTATCGCAGTCGGGGCTGAAGCTTTCTTT. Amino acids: CASSIAVGAEAFF.

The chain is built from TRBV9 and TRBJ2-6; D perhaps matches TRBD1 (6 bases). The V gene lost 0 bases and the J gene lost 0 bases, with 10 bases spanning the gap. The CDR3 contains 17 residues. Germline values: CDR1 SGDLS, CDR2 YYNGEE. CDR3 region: CASSVETGHSGANVLTF. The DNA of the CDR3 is TGTGCCAGCAGCGTAGAGACAGGCCACTCTGGGGCCAACGTCCTGACTTTC.

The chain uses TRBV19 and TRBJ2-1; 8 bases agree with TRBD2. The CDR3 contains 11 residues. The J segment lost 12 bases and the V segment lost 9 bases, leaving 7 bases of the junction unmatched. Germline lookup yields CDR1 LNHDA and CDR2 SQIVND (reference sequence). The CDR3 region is CASGRGVGQFF. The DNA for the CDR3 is TGTGCCAGCGGGAGGGGGGTCGGGCAGTTCTTC.

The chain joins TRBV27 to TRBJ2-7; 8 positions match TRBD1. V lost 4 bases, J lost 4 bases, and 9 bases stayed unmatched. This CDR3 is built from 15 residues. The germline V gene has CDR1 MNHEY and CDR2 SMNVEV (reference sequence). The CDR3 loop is CASSSTGGFFYEQYF. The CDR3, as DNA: TGTGCCAGCAGTTCAACAGGGGGGTTCTTTTACGAGCAGTACTTC.

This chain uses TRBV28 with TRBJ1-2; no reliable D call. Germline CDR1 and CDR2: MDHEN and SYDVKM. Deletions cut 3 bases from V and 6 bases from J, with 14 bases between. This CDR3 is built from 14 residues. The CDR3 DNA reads TGTGCCAGCAGTTTGCCCACGCGAACCCATGGCTACACCTTC. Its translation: CASSLPTRTHGYTF.

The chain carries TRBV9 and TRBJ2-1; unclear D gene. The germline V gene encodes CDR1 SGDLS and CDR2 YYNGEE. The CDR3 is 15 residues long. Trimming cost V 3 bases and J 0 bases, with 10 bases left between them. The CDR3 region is CASSGSPSSYNEQFF. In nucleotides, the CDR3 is TGTGCCAGCAGCGGTAGCCCGAGCTCCTACAATGAGCAGTTCTTC.

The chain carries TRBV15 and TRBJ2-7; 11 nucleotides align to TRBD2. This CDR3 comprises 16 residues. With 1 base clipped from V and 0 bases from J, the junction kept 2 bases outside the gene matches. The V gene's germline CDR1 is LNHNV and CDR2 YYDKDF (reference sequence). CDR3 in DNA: TGTGCCACCAGCAGAGGGACTAGCGGGCGCTCCTACGAGCAGTACTTC. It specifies CATSRGTSGRSYEQYF.

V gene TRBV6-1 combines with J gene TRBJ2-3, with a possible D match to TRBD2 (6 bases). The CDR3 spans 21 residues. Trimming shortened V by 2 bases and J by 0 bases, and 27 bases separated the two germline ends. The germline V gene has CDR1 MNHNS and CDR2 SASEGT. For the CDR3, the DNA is TGTGCCAGCAGTGAAAGGCCGCAAGCTGCTCTAGCGCCTACCAGCACAGATACGCAGTATTTT. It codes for CASSERPQAALAPTSTDTQYF.

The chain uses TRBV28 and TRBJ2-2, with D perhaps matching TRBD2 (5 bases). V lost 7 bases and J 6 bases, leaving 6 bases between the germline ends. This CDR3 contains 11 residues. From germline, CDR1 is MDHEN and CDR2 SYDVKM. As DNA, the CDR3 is TGTGCCAGCACGGAGGCCGGGGAGCTGTTTTTT. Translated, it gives CASTEAGELFF. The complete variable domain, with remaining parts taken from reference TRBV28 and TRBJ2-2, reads DVKVTQSSRYLVKRTGEKVFLECVQDMDHENMFWYRQDPGLGLRLIYFSYDVKMKEKGDIPEGYSVSREKKERFSLILESASTNQTSMYLCASTEAGELFFGEGSRLTVL.

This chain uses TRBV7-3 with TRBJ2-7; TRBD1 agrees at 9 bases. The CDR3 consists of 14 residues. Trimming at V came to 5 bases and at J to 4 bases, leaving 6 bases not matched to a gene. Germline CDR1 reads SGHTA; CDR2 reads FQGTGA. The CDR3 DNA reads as TGTGCCAGCAGCGGACAGGGGAATCTGTACGAGCAGTACTTC. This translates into CASSGQGNLYEQYF.

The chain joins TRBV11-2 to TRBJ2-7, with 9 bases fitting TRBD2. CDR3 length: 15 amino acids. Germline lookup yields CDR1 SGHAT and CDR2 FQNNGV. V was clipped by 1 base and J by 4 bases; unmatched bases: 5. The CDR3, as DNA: TGTGCCAGCAGCTTAGCAGCGGGAGGCCGGTACGAGCAGTACTTC. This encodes CASSLAAGGRYEQYF.

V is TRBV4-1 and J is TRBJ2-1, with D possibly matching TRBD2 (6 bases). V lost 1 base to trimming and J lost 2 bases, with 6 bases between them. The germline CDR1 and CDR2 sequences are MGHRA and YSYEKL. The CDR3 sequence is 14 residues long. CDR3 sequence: CASSQGLAYNEQFF. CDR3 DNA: TGCGCCAGCAGCCAAGGACTAGCCTACAATGAGCAGTTCTTC.

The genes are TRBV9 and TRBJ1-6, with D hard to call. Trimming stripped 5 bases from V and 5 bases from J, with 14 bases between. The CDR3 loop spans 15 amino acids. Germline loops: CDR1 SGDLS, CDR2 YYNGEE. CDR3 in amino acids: CASRAPGSHNSPLHF. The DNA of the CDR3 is TGTGCCAGCAGGGCCCCGGGAAGCCATAATTCACCCCTCCACTTT.

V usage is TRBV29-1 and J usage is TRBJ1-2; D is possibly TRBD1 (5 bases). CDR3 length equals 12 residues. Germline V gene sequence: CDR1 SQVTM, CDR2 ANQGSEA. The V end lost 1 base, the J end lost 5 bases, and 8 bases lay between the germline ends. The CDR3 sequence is CSVEVQGYGYTF. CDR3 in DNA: TGCAGCGTTGAAGTCCAGGGATATGGCTACACCTTC.

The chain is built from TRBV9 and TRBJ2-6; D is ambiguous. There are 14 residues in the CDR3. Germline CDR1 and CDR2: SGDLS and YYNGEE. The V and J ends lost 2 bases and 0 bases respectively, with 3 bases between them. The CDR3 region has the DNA TGTGCCAGCAGCGTTAACTCTGGGGCCAACGTCCTGACTTTC. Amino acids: CASSVNSGANVLTF.

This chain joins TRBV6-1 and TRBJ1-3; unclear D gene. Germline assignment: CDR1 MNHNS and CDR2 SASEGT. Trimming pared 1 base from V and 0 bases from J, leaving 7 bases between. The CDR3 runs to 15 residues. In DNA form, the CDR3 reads TGTGCCAGCAGTGAAGAGGAGGCCTCTGGAAACACCATATATTTT. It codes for CASSEEEASGNTIYF.